Only one count was recorded for the clone carrying this TCR beta chain. The antigen is undetermined. Produced via immunoSEQ multiplex PCR; TCRdb's table is partial and in-frame only. The sample holds about 24,000 clones; more than 80% are singletons and the top ten take roughly 15%. These data belong to a study of OX40 agonist ivuxolimab in advanced cancers. Whole-study results and caveats: At 0.1 to 3.0 mg/kg and by week 6, CD4+ and CD8+ T cells in the blood had expanded clonally. Some nonresponders also had low normalized T-cell clonal expansion.

Germline assignment: CDR1 MNHEY and CDR2 SVGAGI. The CDR3 sequence is 15 residues long. V was trimmed by 0 bases and J by 1 base, leaving 9 bases between them. The sequencing used CD4+ or CD8+ T cells sorted from blood, collected in a trial of the OX40 agonist ivuxolimab. This clonotype was sampled from an adult with an advanced solid tumor such as melanoma, head and neck, liver or kidney cancer. V usage is TRBV6-5 and J usage is TRBJ2-5; no clear D gene. The CDR3 bases are TGTGCCAGCAGTTACTCCCGACGCCTCCAAGAGACCCAGTACTTC. This translates into CASSYSRRLQETQYF.